The 30 T cell receptor beta chains presented below share a single source sample, sequenced in a study of human T cells and chemical hapten exposure. Time point here: pre-sensitization, week 0. The treatment is: therapeutic diphenylcyclopropenone sensitization with weekly scalp DPC. TCRdb re-called the RACE reads through MiXCR, storing one row per CDR3 protein. The sample lists approximately 80,000 distinct CDR3 sequences, around 15% occurring once. Specimen: whole blood, collected in connection with sensitization to the hapten diphenylcyclopropenone (DPC). The receptors were sampled from a woman aged 50 to 60 with alopecia areata. Some clones in this sample may be carry-over from other donors' samples.

In its sample, this clonotype was seen a few times. This rearrangement joins TRBV7-9 to TRBJ1-1; D gene uncertain. There are 11 residues in the CDR3. Germline V gene data show CDR1 as SEHNR and CDR2 as FQNEAQ (reference sequence). The germline V and J ends were trimmed by 6 bases and 4 bases, with 6 bases remaining between them. CDR3 amino acids: CASSIGTEAFF. As DNA, the CDR3 is TGTGCCAGCAGTATAGGCACTGAAGCTTTCTTT.

This clonotype was counted between two and nine times. The chain combines TRBV27 with TRBJ1-1; 9 bases match TRBD1. Unmatched junction bases numbered 5, after V lost 6 bases and J lost 3 bases. This CDR3 comprises 14 residues. CDR1 MNHEY and CDR2 SMNVEV come from the germline V gene (reference sequence). Here the CDR3 reads CASSSGQGYTEAFF. The DNA for the CDR3 is TGTGCCAGCAGCTCTGGACAGGGGTACACTGAAGCTTTCTTT.

This clonotype was observed a handful of times. This chain connects TRBV5-3 to TRBJ1-3, with D perhaps matching TRBD1 (5 bases). TRBV5-3 is designated an ORF whose function remains uncertain. V lost 4 bases to trimming and J lost 0 bases, with 14 bases between them. This CDR3 has 16 residues. The CDR3 bases are TGTGCCAGAAGCCCCGGGACGGAAAACTCTGGAAACACCATATATTTT. Translation gives CARSPGTENSGNTIYF.

J is TRBJ1-3 and V is TRBV3-1; unclear D gene. Between the trimmed V and J ends, which lost 0 bases and 0 bases, there was a span of 3 bases. The CDR3 is made up of 14 amino acids. Germline assignment: CDR1 LGHDT and CDR2 YNNKEL (reference sequence). The CDR3 region is CASSQDFSGNTIYF. The CDR3 DNA is TGTGCCAGCAGCCAAGACTTCTCTGGAAACACCATATATTTT.

The chain uses TRBV29-1 and TRBJ2-5; TRBD1 matches at 8 bases. Germline loops: CDR1 SQVTM, CDR2 ANQGSEA. The V segment lost 1 base and the J segment 4 bases; nucleotides outside the gene matches: 8. The CDR3 contains 15 residues. This CDR3 reads CSVEVEGQVAETQYF. The CDR3 DNA is TGCAGCGTTGAAGTAGAGGGACAGGTAGCAGAGACCCAGTACTTC. Drawing the rest from reference TRBV29-1 and TRBJ2-5, the complete variable domain is SAVISQKPSRDICQRGTSLTIQCQVDSQVTMMFWYRQQPGQSLTLIATANQGSEATYESGFVIDKFPISRPNLTFSTLTVSNMSPEDSSIYLCSVEVEGQVAETQYFGPGTRLLVL.

This clonotype was detected many times. The junction departs from germline at one end; a sequencing error may be responsible. V usage is TRBV7-2 and J usage is TRBJ2-1; D not certain. Germline CDR1 SGHTA, CDR2 FQGNSA. This CDR3 spans 13 amino acids. The CDR3 sequence: CASSSALQSKGVF. DNA for the CDR3: TGTGCCAGCAGCTCGGCCCTGCAAAGTAAAGGTGTCTTC.

The chain recombines TRBV5-1 with TRBJ2-3; a weak D match, TRBD2 (5 bases). V was clipped by 2 bases and J by 3 bases, with 13 bases between them. This CDR3 contains 15 residues. The germline V gene encodes CDR1 SGHRS and CDR2 YFSETQ. In DNA form, the CDR3 reads TGCGCCAGCAGCTTAGAAGGGAGAAAGACAGATACGCAGTATTTT. It encodes CASSLEGRKTDTQYF.

This clonotype was recorded a few times. The chain employs TRBV12-5 and TRBJ1-5, with D possibly TRBD1 on 5 matching bases. Trimming removed 6 bases from V and 7 bases from J, with 13 bases in between. CDR3 length equals 13 residues. Germline CDR1 reads LGHNT; CDR2 reads FRNRAP. CDR3 DNA sequence: TGTGCTAGTGGGGTCGGGAGGGGCCAGCCCCAGCATTTT. Amino acids: CASGVGRGQPQHF.

This clonotype was detected a few times. The chain combines TRBV9 with TRBJ2-2, with 10 bases that match TRBD2. The CDR3 sequence is 16 residues long. Trimming took 0 bases from V and 7 from J; bases not matched to a gene: 6. Germline CDR1 and CDR2: SGDLS and YYNGEE. CDR3 residues: CASSVAAGGPVGELFF. CDR3 bases: TGTGCCAGCAGCGTAGCAGCGGGAGGGCCTGTCGGGGAGCTGTTTTTT. Supplemented by reference TRBV9 and TRBJ2-2, the full variable domain reads DSGVTQTPKHLITATGQRVTLRCSPRSGDLSVYWYQQSLDQGLQFLIQYYNGEERAKGNILERFSAQQFPDLHSELNLSSLELGDSALYFCASSVAAGGPVGELFFGEGSRLTVL.

This clonotype came up a few times. The J gene is TRBJ2-1, the V gene TRBV19; 13 positions match TRBD2. The germline gives CDR1 LNHDA, CDR2 SQIVND (reference sequence). Losses at the gene ends were 3 bases for V and 9 bases for J; bases not matched to a gene: 5. The CDR3 is 15 amino acids. The CDR3 here is CASSMGTSGKTEQFF. The CDR3 DNA follows: TGTGCCAGTAGTATGGGGACTAGCGGGAAAACTGAGCAGTTCTTC. The full variable domain, with the rest looked up from reference TRBV19 and TRBJ2-1, is DGGITQSPKYLFRKEGQNVTLSCEQNLNHDAMYWYRQDPGQGLRLIYYSQIVNDFQKGDIAEGYSVSREKKESFPLTVTSAQKNPTAFYLCASSMGTSGKTEQFFGPGTRLTVL.

The chain employs TRBV25-1 and TRBJ2-1, with 9 bases that match TRBD2. Germline V gives CDR1 MGHDK, CDR2 SYGVNS. The CDR3 is 14 amino acids. V lost 5 bases and J lost 5; bases outside the gene matches: 4. This CDR3 reads CASSIASGNNEQFF. DNA of the CDR3: TGTGCCAGCAGTATCGCTAGCGGGAACAATGAGCAGTTCTTC.

The rearrangement links TRBV25-1 to TRBJ2-3, with D unclear. Germline CDR1 reads MGHDK; CDR2 reads SYGVNS. The CDR3 sequence is 15 residues long. Trimming took 4 bases from V and 3 from J, leaving 14 bases between them. DNA for the CDR3: TGTGCCAGCAGTGGACGACGCCCCGGGACAGATACGCAGTATTTT. Translation: CASSGRRPGTDTQYF.

The rearrangement links TRBV28 to TRBJ1-2, with 7 bases fitting TRBD1. This CDR3 is built from 14 residues. CDR1 and CDR2 (germline): MDHEN, SYDVKM. V lost 7 bases to trimming and J lost 5 bases; unmatched junction nucleotides: 10. This CDR3 is CASKEGTVLYGYTF. The CDR3 DNA reads as TGTGCCAGCAAAGAGGGGACAGTTCTTTATGGCTACACCTTC.

The chain couples TRBV25-1 to TRBJ1-2; D remains unclear. From germline, CDR1 is MGHDK and CDR2 SYGVNS. The germline V and J ends were trimmed by 4 bases and 7 bases, with 7 bases remaining between them. CDR3 length: 11 amino acids. This CDR3 is CASSVGIGYTF. The CDR3 DNA follows: TGTGCCAGCAGTGTAGGGATTGGCTACACCTTC.

The sample holds many counts of this clonotype. J is TRBJ2-1 and V is TRBV7-9; TRBD2 matches at 11 bases. The CDR3 extends over 17 amino acids. V shed 5 bases, J shed 8 bases, and the junction held 14 bases outside the gene matches. Germline CDR1 SEHNR, CDR2 FQNEAQ (reference sequence). Here the CDR3 reads CASSKSLAGGMRDEQFF. As DNA, the CDR3 is TGTGCCAGCAGCAAAAGCCTAGCGGGAGGAATGAGGGATGAGCAGTTCTTC.

This clonotype was detected ten times or more. The V call is TRBV11-1, the J call TRBJ2-1; the match to TRBD1 covers 7 bases. The CDR3 extends over 15 amino acids. With V trimmed by 4 bases and J by 6 bases, 9 bases remained unmatched. Germline V lookup: CDR1 SGHAT, CDR2 FQDESV (reference sequence). The CDR3 here is CASSSPRGPSNEQFF. CDR3 sequence (DNA): TGTGCCAGCAGCTCCCCGAGGGGGCCAAGCAATGAGCAGTTCTTC.

This clonotype turned up a few times. V is TRBV20-1 and J is TRBJ1-2, with D possibly matching TRBD1 (6 bases). With 4 bases removed from V and 4 bases from J, the gap between germline ends came to 13 bases. Germline V gives CDR1 DFQATT, CDR2 SNEGSKA (reference sequence). The CDR3 extends over 13 amino acids. The CDR3 sequence: CSATPGGGYGYTF. The CDR3 DNA sequence: TGCAGTGCTACGCCGGGGGGCGGCTATGGCTACACCTTC.

In this sample, this clonotype turned up a few times. CDR3 sequence reads: CSVDGGTEAFF. The DNA of the CDR3 is TGCAGCGTTGATGGGGGGACTGAAGCTTTCTTT. V is TRBV29-1 and J is TRBJ1-1; D possibly corresponds to TRBD1 (5 bases). The CDR3 is made up of 11 amino acids. The V gene's germline CDR1 is SQVTM and CDR2 ANQGSEA. Trimming removed 3 bases at V and 5 bases at J, with 7 bases between.

This clonotype was detected only a few times. V usage is TRBV7-9 and J usage is TRBJ1-2, with D possibly matching TRBD1 (6 bases). Germline values: CDR1 SEHNR, CDR2 FQNEAQ (reference sequence). Trimming cost V 2 bases and J 8 bases, with 12 bases left between them. The CDR3 loop spans 13 amino acids. Here the CDR3 DNA reads TGTGCCAGCAGCTTACCGGGGGCGGGCGGCTACACCTTC. Encoded protein: CASSLPGAGGYTF.

This chain connects TRBV9 to TRBJ2-1, with D possibly being TRBD1 or TRBD2 (6 bases each). Trimming removed 4 bases from V and 6 bases from J, with 8 bases in between. The CDR3 is 12 amino acids. The V gene's germline CDR1 is SGDLS and CDR2 YYNGEE. CDR3 DNA sequence: TGTGCCAGCAGCACGGGGGCCAATGAGCAGTTCTTC. Its translation is CASSTGANEQFF.

In this sample, this clonotype turned up many times. The chain carries TRBV19 and TRBJ2-3; D is perhaps TRBD1 (6 bases). Per germline, CDR1 LNHDA and CDR2 SQIVND (reference sequence). Trimming removed 6 bases at V and 0 bases at J, with 7 bases between. The CDR3 has 13 residues. CDR3 residues: CASRQGSTDTQYF. The CDR3 region has the DNA TGTGCCAGTAGACAGGGCAGCACAGATACGCAGTATTTT.

This chain joins TRBV10-3 and TRBJ2-7, with a tentative D call TRBD2 (6 bases). V lost 2 bases to trimming and J lost 2 bases, with 10 bases between them. The CDR3 is made up of 14 amino acids. CDR1 is ENHRY, CDR2 SYGVKD, per germline. The CDR3 reads CAISEAGRAYEQYF. DNA of the CDR3: TGTGCCATCAGTGAGGCGGGGCGAGCCTACGAGCAGTACTTC.

In this sample, this clonotype turned up a few times. This rearrangement joins TRBV7-9 to TRBJ2-7, with D possibly being TRBD1 (6 bases). Germline V gene lookup returns CDR1 SEHNR and CDR2 FQNEAQ (reference sequence). V shed 5 bases and J shed 4 bases, with 12 bases lying between them. CDR3 length: 13 residues. The DNA for the CDR3 is TGTGCCAGCAGCCCGGACAGCCAATACGAGCAGTACTTC. Amino acids: CASSPDSQYEQYF.

This clonotype was observed many times. V gene TRBV7-2 combines with J gene TRBJ1-2, with D possibly being TRBD1 (5 bases). Trimming stripped 5 bases from V and 6 bases from J, with 10 bases between. CDR3 length: 12 residues. Germline V lookup: CDR1 SGHTA, CDR2 FQGNSA. The CDR3 protein is CASSPDRNGYTF. CDR3 coding DNA: TGTGCCAGCAGCCCCGACAGAAATGGCTACACCTTC.

There are a few counts of this clonotype. The V call is TRBV28, the J call TRBJ2-7; TRBD2 matches at 8 bases. The CDR3 loop spans 14 amino acids. The junction had 7 bases not matched to a gene; V was cut back by 7 bases and J by 2 bases. Germline V gives CDR1 MDHEN, CDR2 SYDVKM. The CDR3 DNA is TGTGCCAGCACCGTCGGGGGGGCGGCCTACGAGCAGTACTTC. It translates to CASTVGGAAYEQYF.

This clonotype was counted a few times. V usage is TRBV5-5 and J usage is TRBJ1-1, with D possibly matching TRBD1 (5 bases). V was cut by 2 bases and J by 1 base, with 9 bases left in between. The germline V gene has CDR1 SGHKS and CDR2 YYEKEE (reference sequence). CDR3 length: 14 amino acids. The CDR3, as DNA: TGTGCCAGCAGCTTTACAGGAGAGAACACTGAAGCTTTCTTT. Its protein product is CASSFTGENTEAFF. Full variable domain (missing parts from reference TRBV5-5 and TRBJ1-1): DAGVTQSPTHLIKTRGQQVTLRCSPISGHKSVSWYQQVLGQGPQFIFQYYEKEERGRGNFPDRFSARQFPNYSSELNVNALLLGDSALYLCASSFTGENTEAFFGQGTRLTVV.

There are a few counts of this clonotype. CDR3 DNA: TGTGCCAGCAGCCAGTTCTGGGAAGGGTCCGGAAACATTCAGTACTTC. This encodes CASSQFWEGSGNIQYF. This rearrangement joins TRBV7-2 to TRBJ2-4; D uncertain. Trimming took off 5 bases at V and 6 bases at J, with 20 bases between the two ends. The CDR3 runs to 16 residues. Germline CDR1 and CDR2: SGHTA and FQGNSA.

The chain uses TRBV5-6 and TRBJ1-1, with D unresolved. CDR3 length: 12 residues. Germline V gene data show CDR1 as SGHDT and CDR2 as YYEEEE. The ends were cut back, 2 bases at V and 4 bases at J, with 6 bases in the middle. The CDR3 nucleotides read TGTGCCAGCAGCTTTAGAGTCACTGAAGCTTTCTTT. It is translated as CASSFRVTEAFF.

V gene TRBV12-3 or TRBV12-4 combines with J gene TRBJ1-2; D is ambiguous. V gave up 3 bases and J gave up 1 base, with 6 bases separating them. The CDR3 length is 13 residues. The CDR3 nucleotides are TGTGCCAGCAGTTTCGAAGTTAACTATGGCTACACCTTC. Translating gives CASSFEVNYGYTF.

In this sample, this clonotype turned up many times. The V and J genes are TRBV7-9 and TRBJ1-5, with 8 bases lining up with TRBD1. CDR3 length: 17 residues. J was trimmed by 2 bases and V by 2 bases; bases with no gene match: 8. Germline V gene lookup returns CDR1 SEHNR and CDR2 FQNEAQ (reference sequence). The DNA for the CDR3 is TGTGCCAGCAGCTTACGGACAGGGAGGAAATGCAATCAGCCCCAGCATTTT. Translating it yields CASSLRTGRKCNQPQHF.